Each of the 22 T cell receptor beta chains below was sequenced from the same sample in a study of T cells after yellow fever vaccination. Using its own MiXCR run on the 5' RACE reads, TCRdb lists one record per CDR3 protein. Of fewer than 450,000 distinct CDR3 sequences listed, roughly 10% are singletons. The sequences come from PBMCs, collected on the day of the first yellow fever vaccination. These receptor sequences come from a man younger than 30 who received the YFV17D yellow fever vaccine.

This clonotype showed up many times. The chain links TRBV12-3 or TRBV12-4 to TRBJ2-3, with 8 bases that match TRBD1. Trimming cost V 5 bases and J 0 bases; bases outside gene matches: 7. The CDR3 loop spans 16 amino acids. CDR3 sequence: CASSLDRQGSTDTQYF. CDR3 nucleotides: TGTGCCAGCAGTCTCGATCGACAGGGGAGCACAGATACGCAGTATTTT.

For the CDR3, the DNA is TGTGCCAGCAGCTTCTGGACGAACACCGGGGAGCTGTTTTTT. Translated: CASSFWTNTGELFF. The V and J genes are TRBV5-6 and TRBJ2-2; D is ambiguous. Germline V CDR1 and CDR2: SGHDT, YYEEEE. V was cut by 2 bases and J by 0 bases, with 5 bases left in between. The CDR3 is made up of 14 amino acids.

The rearrangement uses TRBV7-9 and TRBJ1-4; the D gene is possibly TRBD1 (6 bases). This CDR3 spans 15 amino acids. Trimming removed 3 bases from V and 7 bases from J, with 15 bases in between. Germline loops: CDR1 SEHNR, CDR2 FQNEAQ (reference sequence). In DNA, the CDR3 is TGTGCCAGCAGCTTCATAACACGAGGGGGTGAAAAACTGTTTTTT. It encodes CASSFITRGGEKLFF. Full variable domain (missing parts from reference TRBV7-9 and TRBJ1-4): DTGVSQNPRHKITKRGQNVTFRCDPISEHNRLYWYRQTLGQGPEFLTYFQNEAQLEKSRLLSDRFSAERPKGSFSTLEIQRTEQGDSAMYLCASSFITRGGEKLFFGSGTQLSVL.

In this sample, this clonotype turned up a few times. V is TRBV7-9 and J is TRBJ2-1; D possibly uses TRBD1 or TRBD2 (6 bases each). V was trimmed by 5 bases and J by 2 bases, leaving 19 bases between them. Per germline, CDR1 SEHNR and CDR2 FQNEAQ (reference sequence). The CDR3 is 17 residues long. This CDR3 reads CASSPGGGGLTYNEQFF. CDR3 nucleotide sequence: TGTGCCAGCAGCCCCGGAGGTGGGGGGCTTACCTACAATGAGCAGTTCTTC. The variable domain in full, with the rest retrieved from reference TRBV7-9 and TRBJ2-1, is DTGVSQNPRHKITKRGQNVTFRCDPISEHNRLYWYRQTLGQGPEFLTYFQNEAQLEKSRLLSDRFSAERPKGSFSTLEIQRTEQGDSAMYLCASSPGGGGLTYNEQFFGPGTRLTVL.

The genes are TRBV19 and TRBJ2-3; D ambiguous. Germline CDR1 reads LNHDA; CDR2 reads SQIVND (reference sequence). The V and J ends lost 3 bases and 0 bases respectively, with 7 bases between them. The CDR3 length is 14 residues. The CDR3 DNA sequence: TGTGCCAGTAGTATCGGAGACAGCACAGATACGCAGTATTTT. Translating gives CASSIGDSTDTQYF.

This chain connects TRBV7-2 to TRBJ2-1; D assignment may be TRBD1 or TRBD2 (5 bases each). CDR1 is SGHTA, CDR2 FQGNSA, per germline. This CDR3 has 17 amino acids. The V end lost 1 base, the J end lost 7 bases, and 20 bases lay between the germline ends. The CDR3 protein is CASSLVPVGTAPNEQFF. The CDR3 DNA reads TGTGCCAGCAGCTTAGTGCCTGTCGGGACGGCACCTAATGAGCAGTTCTTC.

In this sample, this clonotype turned up a few times. This chain joins TRBV11-2 and TRBJ2-5, with 9 nucleotides matching TRBD1. The CDR3 is 15 residues long. V was pared by 5 bases and J by 5 bases, with 9 bases of the junction left unmatched. Germline loops: CDR1 SGHAT, CDR2 FQNNGV. The DNA of the CDR3 is TGTGCCAGCAGCCCAACAGGGGGCTCCGGTGAGACCCAGTACTTC. Protein sequence: CASSPTGGSGETQYF.

This clonotype has a handful of counts. CDR3 nucleotides: TGTGCCAGCAGCGACAACACAGGGGGGGGGAACATTCAGTACTTC. Encoded protein: CASSDNTGGGNIQYF. The rearrangement links TRBV5-5 to TRBJ2-4, with D possibly matching TRBD1 (8 bases). Trimming pared 4 bases from V and 7 bases from J, leaving 18 bases between. CDR1 SGHKS and CDR2 YYEKEE come from the germline V gene (reference sequence). CDR3 length: 15 residues.

The chain joins TRBV11-2 to TRBJ2-1, with 9 bases lining up with TRBD2. Germline V gene sequence: CDR1 SGHAT, CDR2 FQNNGV. The V segment lost 5 bases and the J segment 0 bases; nucleotides outside the gene matches: 5. This CDR3 region has 16 residues. For the CDR3, the DNA is TGTGCCAGCAGCCCTCTAGCGGGGCGCTCCTACAATGAGCAGTTCTTC. Protein product: CASSPLAGRSYNEQFF.

The J gene is TRBJ2-5, the V gene TRBV2; D unclear. The germline V gene has CDR1 SNHLY and CDR2 FYNNEI. The CDR3 length is 15 residues. Trimming shortened V by 1 base and J by 5 bases, and 14 bases separated the two germline ends. In DNA form, the CDR3 reads TGTGCCAGCAGTGAAGTGGGCAGCCCACCCGAGACCCAGTACTTC. It translates to CASSEVGSPPETQYF.

On this clonotype itself: The junction and the germline gene differ at one end; a read error may be behind it. The chain is built from TRBV2 and TRBJ2-3, with no clear D. The CDR3 is 13 amino acids. Germline values: CDR1 SNHLY, CDR2 FYNNEI. The CDR3 protein is CATSVLGTDTQYF. The DNA for the CDR3 is TGTGCCACCAGTGTCCTGGGGACAGATACGCAGTATTTT.

This clonotype has only a few counts. This chain links TRBV5-1 with TRBJ2-2, with no clear D. The V end lost 2 bases, the J end lost 4 bases, and 9 bases lay between the germline ends. This CDR3 is built from 14 residues. Per germline, CDR1 SGHRS and CDR2 YFSETQ. The CDR3 coding sequence is TGCGCCAGCAGCTTCCGTTCGGGCACCGGGGAGCTGTTTTTT. Protein product: CASSFRSGTGELFF.

This clonotype was seen a few times. This chain connects TRBV14 to TRBJ1-1, with 10 bases that match TRBD1. The CDR3 has 14 amino acids. Trimming took 3 bases from V and 4 from J; bases not matched to a gene: 2. Germline V gene lookup returns CDR1 SGHDN and CDR2 FVKESK. In DNA form, the CDR3 reads TGTGCCAGCAGCCACAGGACAGGGGGCACTGAAGCTTTCTTT. It codes for CASSHRTGGTEAFF.

This clonotype was counted only a few times. The rearrangement links TRBV6-2 or TRBV6-3 to TRBJ2-7; TRBD1 matches 7 bases. CDR3 length equals 14 residues. CDR1 is MNHEY, CDR2 SVGEGT, per germline. V shed 8 bases and J 3 bases; nucleotides not matched to a gene: 10. CDR3 region: CASHDSGGIYEQYV. Here the CDR3 DNA reads TGTGCCAGCCATGATTCAGGGGGTATCTACGAGCAGTACGTC.

A few counts support this clonotype. The rearrangement links TRBV4-1 to TRBJ1-4; D is possibly TRBD1 (6 bases). V dropped 1 base and J dropped 8 bases, with 17 bases sitting between them. CDR1 MGHRA and CDR2 YSYEKL come from the germline V gene. This CDR3 spans 16 amino acids. CDR3 sequence reads: CASSQGVPGGAEKLFF. For the CDR3, the DNA is TGCGCCAGCAGCCAAGGAGTCCCGGGGGGCGCGGAAAAACTGTTTTTT.

This clonotype was detected a few times. This chain joins TRBV29-1 and TRBJ2-7; D may correspond to TRBD1 or TRBD2 (5 bases each). Germline assignment: CDR1 SQVTM and CDR2 ANQGSEA. This CDR3 region has 13 residues. CDR3 DNA: TGCAGTACACCGGGACGGGCATCAGGCGAGCAGTACTTC. It yields the protein CSTPGRASGEQYF.

The rearrangement links TRBV12-3 or TRBV12-4 to TRBJ1-2; D is possibly TRBD1 (6 bases). This CDR3 comprises 13 residues. Trimming cost V 4 bases and J 7 bases, with 13 bases left between them. CDR3 nucleotide sequence: TGTGCCAGCAGTTCTGGGACAAGGTTTGGCTACACCTTC. It codes for CASSSGTRFGYTF.

The chain links TRBV4-1 to TRBJ2-3; D is undetermined. Trimming stripped 0 bases from V and 3 bases from J, with 13 bases between. CDR1 MGHRA and CDR2 YSYEKL come from the germline V gene. This CDR3 has 16 residues. This chain's CDR3 is CASSQESPYGTDTQYF. For the CDR3, the DNA is TGCGCCAGCAGCCAAGAGTCGCCTTACGGGACAGATACGCAGTATTTT.

This chain links TRBV5-1 with TRBJ2-5, with 7 bases aligning to TRBD1. The trim removed 4 bases at V and 5 bases at J, leaving 5 bases unmatched. This CDR3 is built from 13 residues. CDR1 and CDR2 from the germline V gene are SGHRS and YFSETQ. CDR3 in DNA: TGCGCCAGCAGCCCACAGGGGTCGGAGACCCAGTACTTC. Its translation: CASSPQGSETQYF.

The genes are TRBV29-1 and TRBJ2-5; D uncertain. The germline V gene encodes CDR1 SQVTM and CDR2 ANQGSEA. This CDR3 is built from 12 residues. The V end was cut by 6 bases, the J end by 0 bases, with 8 bases between. This CDR3 is CSVELDQETQYF. DNA for the CDR3: TGCAGCGTCGAACTTGACCAAGAGACCCAGTACTTC.

The V call is TRBV5-1, the J call TRBJ1-1; D remains unclear. V dropped 5 bases and J dropped 1 base, with 6 bases sitting between them. The CDR3 consists of 12 residues. CDR1 is SGHRS and CDR2 is YFSETQ in the germline V gene. The CDR3 here is CASREQNTEAFF. The CDR3 nucleotides are TGCGCCAGCAGGGAGCAGAACACTGAAGCTTTCTTT. Full variable domain (remainder filled in from reference TRBV5-1 and TRBJ1-1): KAGVTQTPRYLIKTRGQQVTLSCSPISGHRSVSWYQQTPGQGLQFLFEYFSETQRNKGNFPGRFSGRQFSNSRSEMNVSTLELGDSALYLCASREQNTEAFFGQGTRLTVV.

In this sample, this clonotype turned up a few times. This chain uses TRBV5-8 with TRBJ2-3; D is possibly TRBD1 (6 bases). Germline assignment: CDR1 SGHTS and CDR2 YDEGEE. The V gene lost 7 bases and the J gene lost 2 bases, with 17 bases spanning the gap. The CDR3 runs to 15 residues. CDR3 sequence reads: CASGGKGVSTDTQYF. CDR3 bases: TGTGCCAGCGGGGGCAAAGGGGTCTCCACAGATACGCAGTATTTT. Supplemented by reference TRBV5-8 and TRBJ2-3, the full variable domain reads EAGVTQSPTHLIKTRGQQATLRCSPISGHTSVYWYQQALGLGLQFLLWYDEGEERNRGNFPPRFSGRQFPNYSSELNVNALELEDSALYLCASGGKGVSTDTQYFGPGTRLTVL.